This TCR beta chain stems from a study of identical twins. Study-level results: Sharing of beta out-of-frame sequences by twins showed a weaker excess. Fewer insertions characterized abundant cord blood beta clonotypes, whereas memory repertoires showed none.

The authors used template switching to add a universal primer site and gave cDNA unique molecular identifiers. TCRdb reprocessed the 5' RACE reads with MiXCR, giving one entry per CDR3 protein. The sample holds approximately 630,000 distinct CDR3 sequences, roughly 6.6% seen once. The length of the CDR3 is 13 residues. Germline V gene data show CDR1 as SQVTM and CDR2 as ANQGSEA. With 5 bases removed from V and 5 bases from J, the gap between germline ends came to 15 bases. This clonotype was seen only a few times. As yet, its antigen is unknown. The sample was also linked to a second study, of yellow fever vaccine responses in identical twins.

The sequence came from a woman between 18 and 29 years old in good health. Sequenced input: PBMCs. This chain links TRBV29-1 with TRBJ1-1; D remains ambiguous. CDR3 region: CSVFSLLRTEAFF. The CDR3 DNA follows: TGCAGCGTTTTTTCTCTATTGAGGACTGAAGCTTTCTTT.